The clone carrying this T cell receptor (beta chain) was detected only once. This record belongs to a study of blood T cell repertoires in COVID-19. Study background: COVID-19 samples collected from the United States, Italy and Spain covered acute and convalescent phases. In each case, the material was cDNA or gDNA derived from T cells, B-cell-depleted T cells, or PBMCs.

Authors' methods: Scientists estimated how many nucleated cells there were by amplifying reference gene primers. Clones were sequenced by immunoSEQ multiplex PCR, and TCRdb holds only the in-frame ones, with some missing. D and trimming come from the DNA, and the V and J calls and clone size come from that table. The sample consists of some 170,000 clones, about 87% of them appearing once. Sequences were obtained from peripheral blood. This TCR came from a woman between 50 and 59 years old with acute or convalescent COVID-19.

CDR3 DNA sequence: TGTGCCAGCAGCGTACAGGGGGCCGAGCAGTTCTTC. Protein product: CASSVQGAEQFF. The V gene is TRBV11-3, the J gene TRBJ2-1, with 9 bases aligning to TRBD1. The CDR3 runs to 12 residues. V was clipped by 5 bases and J by 10 bases; unmatched bases: 3. Germline lookup yields CDR1 SGHNT and CDR2 YENEEA.